This T cell receptor beta chain was sequenced in a study of cytomegalovirus exposure and HLA in healthy donors. In the study overall: Out of 150 million to 200 million T cells, an earlier analysis found 117 million unique TCR beta sequences in total. Around 81% of 300 to 450 genotyped donors fell in the Caucasian-associated ancestry cluster. Study results and caveats: CMV serostatus was the only immune exposure information that was available.

Germline V gene lookup returns CDR1 MNHNS and CDR2 SASEGT. The CDR3 runs to 13 residues. The V end lost 5 bases, the J end lost 2 bases, and 10 bases lay between the germline ends. As concerns this clone: What it binds is unknown.

Researchers ran the PCR with 60 Vbeta and 13 Jbeta primers. The table came from immunoSEQ multiplex PCR; TCRdb's copy has only in-frame clones and leaves some out. The table includes approximately 190,000 clones, about 80% detected once. The material sequenced was PBMCs. V is TRBV6-1 and J is TRBJ2-7; the D is unclear. The TCR originated in a woman between 18 and 29 years old in good health and CMV-seropositive. The CDR3, as DNA: TGTGCCAGCAGTCCGACAAGCCCCTACGAGCAGTACTTC. Translating it yields CASSPTSPYEQYF.